The rows below give T cell receptor beta chains drawn from one sample of a study of shared clonotypes between healthy human individuals. Sequencing was performed with immunoSEQ multiplex PCR; in TCRdb, only in-frame clones are kept and a portion is missing. The table has 650,000 to 800,000 clones, over 55% seen once. The material sequenced was memory CD4+ T cells sorted from blood. The source of these receptors is a woman aged 25 to 39 in good health. The CDR3 runs from the conserved cysteine through the conserved F or W. A D gene is named only where the DNA matches it firmly. Rows give clone size only sometimes, using once, few, many, or a class for an expanded clone.

j_gene	d_gene	v_gene	abundance	CDR3aa	CDR3nt
TRBJ2-7	TRBD1	TRBV5-4	-	CASSPSQGSVEQYF	TGTGCCAGCAGCCCGTCACAGGGGAGCGTCGAGCAGTACTTC
TRBJ2-2	-	TRBV2	-	CASRRGVRNSGELFF	TGTGCCAGCAGGAGGGGGGTGAGGAACTCCGGGGAGCTGTTTTTT
TRBJ2-3	-	TRBV9	-	CASSAGVSFSTDTQYF	TGTGCCAGCAGCGCCGGGGTGTCTTTTAGCACAGATACGCAGTATTTT
TRBJ2-3	TRBD2	TRBV11-3	few	CASSFGRETDTQYF	TGTGCCAGCAGCTTTGGGCGGGAGACAGATACGCAGTATTTT
TRBJ1-6	-	TRBV2	once	CATAGSYNSPLHF	TGTGCCACCGCCGGCTCCTATAATTCACCCCTCCACTTT
TRBJ2-4	TRBD1	TRBV28	once	CASSGLGTVAKNIQYF	TGTGCCAGCAGTGGATTGGGGACAGTAGCCAAAAACATTCAGTACTTC
TRBJ2-7	-	TRBV4-2	-	CASSSGYGTYEQYF	TGTGCCAGCAGTTCGGGCTACGGCACTTACGAGCAGTACTTC
TRBJ1-3	TRBD1	TRBV30	-	CAWRTGDSGNTIYF	TGTGCCTGGAGAACAGGGGACTCTGGAAACACCATATATTTT
TRBJ2-1	-	TRBV28	few	CASSLPTSSRNEQFF	TGTGCCAGCAGTTTGCCGACTAGTTCCCGTAATGAGCAGTTCTTC
TRBJ2-1	-	TRBV11-2	once	CASSLVAAISNEQFF	TGTGCCAGCAGCTTAGTCGCGGCTATCTCCAATGAGCAGTTCTTC
TRBJ2-2	-	TRBV23-1	few	CASSQTGELFF	TGCGCCAGCAGTCAGACCGGGGAGCTGTTTTTT
TRBJ2-1	TRBD2	TRBV7-7	-	CASSSDGLANEQFF	TGTGCCAGCAGCTCTGATGGACTAGCCAATGAGCAGTTCTTC
TRBJ2-1	TRBD1	TRBV11-2	-	CASSPGQGDEQFF	TGTGCCAGCAGCCCCGGACAGGGGGATGAGCAGTTCTTC
TRBJ1-5	-	TRBV30	few	CAWSRTVGNQPQHF	TGTGCCTGGAGTCGGACAGTTGGCAATCAGCCCCAGCATTTT
TRBJ1-1	-	TRBV27	-	CASSLTWFNTEAFF	TGTGCCAGCAGTTTAACCTGGTTCAACACTGAAGCTTTCTTT
TRBJ1-1	-	TRBV18	once	CASSPPGQDGEAFF	TGTGCCAGCTCACCTCCCGGACAAGATGGTGAAGCTTTCTTT
TRBJ2-7	TRBD2	TRBV28	-	CASSFAGEGTRYEQYF	TGTGCCAGCAGTTTCGCCGGGGAGGGGACCAGGTACGAGCAGTACTTC
TRBJ1-2	-	TRBV5-1	-	CASSHGRSIRWSEGYTF	TGCGCCAGCAGCCATGGGCGAAGTATTAGGTGGTCAGAGGGCTACACCTTC
TRBJ1-1	TRBD1	TRBV5-1	-	CASSPGQGDTEAFF	TGCGCCAGCAGCCCGGGACAGGGCGACACTGAAGCTTTCTTT
TRBJ2-1	-	TRBV4-1	-	CASSRYGTADNEQFF	TGCGCCAGCAGCCGCTACGGTACGGCGGACAATGAGCAGTTCTTC
TRBJ2-2	TRBD2	TRBV2	few	CASSEWLAGSGELFF	TGTGCCAGCAGTGAGTGGCTAGCGGGTTCCGGGGAGCTGTTTTTT
TRBJ1-2	TRBD1	TRBV27	-	CASKTDRGVEYYGYTF	TGTGCCAGCAAGACGGACAGGGGGGTTGAGTACTATGGCTACACCTTC
TRBJ2-1	-	TRBV7-3	-	CASSFTAGWGSEQFF	TGTGCCAGCAGCTTCACCGCAGGGTGGGGGAGTGAGCAGTTCTTC
TRBJ2-7	TRBD1	TRBV28	-	CASSFRQGRYEQYF	TGTGCCAGCAGTTTCAGACAGGGACGGTACGAGCAGTACTTC
TRBJ2-7	-	TRBV28	-	CASRPGGIGIISYEQYF	TGTGCCAGCAGACCAGGGGGGATAGGTATTATCTCCTACGAGCAGTACTTC
TRBJ1-2	-	TRBV27	-	CASSLAGEEYYGYTF	TGTGCCAGCAGTTTGGCGGGGGAGGAGTACTATGGCTACACCTTC
TRBJ1-5	-	TRBV7-8	-	CASSLVGGHSNQPQHF	TGTGCCAGCAGCTTAGTAGGGGGTCATAGCAATCAGCCCCAGCATTTT
TRBJ2-5	-	TRBV19	-	CASSSTGTATETQYF	TGTGCCAGTAGTTCGACCGGGACTGCAACAGAGACCCAGTACTTC
TRBJ2-7	-	TRBV4-1	-	CASSQGGF	TGCGCCAGCAGCCAAGGCGGTTTC
TRBJ2-3	-	TRBV30	-	CGHSKDGTDTQYF	TGTGGCCATTCTAAGGACGGCACAGATACGCAGTATTTT
TRBJ1-1	-	TRBV19	-	CASSRTAGTEAFF	TGTGCCAGTAGTAGAACGGCAGGCACTGAAGCTTTCTTT
TRBJ1-1	-	TRBV29-1	-	CSVAPEAFF	TGCAGCGTTGCCCCTGAAGCTTTCTTT
TRBJ1-1	-	TRBV4-1	-	CASSHPTGTVRSTEAFF	TGCGCCAGCAGCCACCCGACGGGTACAGTGAGAAGCACTGAAGCTTTCTTT
TRBJ2-2	-	TRBV5-1	-	CASSWDTGELFF	TGCGCCAGCAGCTGGGATACCGGGGAGCTGTTTTTT
TRBJ2-1	TRBD2	TRBV11-2	-	CASSPLAGGHNEQFF	TGTGCCAGCAGCCCCTTAGCGGGAGGTCACAATGAGCAGTTCTTC
TRBJ1-3	-	TRBV5-6	once	CASSPTRNTIYF	TGTGCCAGCAGCCCAACCAGAAACACCATATATTTT
TRBJ2-5	-	TRBV19	-	CASSGGKVQETQYF	TGTGCCAGTAGTGGGGGGAAAGTTCAAGAGACCCAGTACTTC
TRBJ2-7	-	TRBV5-6	-	CASSLEGYEQYF	TGTGCCAGCAGCTTGGAGGGTTACGAGCAGTACTTC
TRBJ2-7	-	TRBV2	few	CAMQRDTYEQYF	TGTGCCATGCAACGGGACACCTACGAGCAGTACTTC
TRBJ1-1	-	TRBV11-2	few	CASSPATPGTEAFF	TGTGCCAGCAGCCCGGCGACCCCGGGCACTGAAGCTTTCTTT
TRBJ2-1	TRBD2	TRBV11-2	-	CASSLRLAGEAEQFF	TGTGCCAGCAGCTTAAGACTAGCGGGAGAGGCTGAGCAGTTCTTC
TRBJ2-7	-	TRBV5-8	-	CATDPRTVRGYEQYF	TGTGCCACCGACCCAAGGACAGTGCGAGGTTACGAGCAGTACTTC
TRBJ2-6	-	TRBV30	-	CAWTSGLFTGANVLTF	TGTGCCTGGACGTCAGGTCTATTTACTGGGGCCAACGTCCTGACTTTC
TRBJ2-1	TRBD2	TRBV19	-	CASRPGLAKGNEQFF	TGTGCCAGTAGACCTGGACTAGCTAAGGGGAATGAGCAGTTCTTC
TRBJ2-2	-	TRBV19	few	CASSNLARSAGELFF	TGTGCCAGTAGTAACCTTGCTAGGTCCGCCGGGGAGCTGTTTTTT
TRBJ2-3	-	TRBV19	few	CASRGQSTDTQYF	TGTGCCAGCCGAGGACAGTCCACAGATACGCAGTATTTT
TRBJ2-5	TRBD2	TRBV19	few	CASSPFPLLAGVGETQYF	TGTGCCAGTAGTCCCTTTCCTTTACTAGCGGGAGTGGGGGAGACCCAGTACTTC
TRBJ2-2	-	TRBV7-7	-	CASSPLQGYTGELFF	TGTGCCAGCAGCCCGTTACAGGGCTACACCGGGGAGCTGTTTTTT